The clone carrying this TCR beta chain was picked up a small number of times. This sample was included in a study of T cells in Graves' hyperthyroidism and ophthalmopathy. Diagnosing involved the use of clinical symptoms, serum thyroxine and TRAb, thyroid ultrasound and orbital computed tomography. The germline V gene encodes CDR1 LNHNV and CDR2 YYDKDF (reference sequence). The CDR3 is made up of 23 amino acids. Trimming at V came to 0 bases and at J to 2 bases, leaving 28 bases not matched to a gene. From RNA transcripts, TCR beta CDR3 regions were amplified. During a first-round RT-PCR of the TCR CDR3, the HTBI primer set was used. TCRdb analysed the multiplex PCR reads with MiXCR anew, one entry per CDR3 protein. The data show some 500,000 distinct CDR3 sequences, around 15% seen once.

Material for sequencing was blood. The sequence was collected from a woman aged 25-40 years with Graves' ophthalmopathy. The chain carries TRBV15 and TRBJ2-7; 7 bases match TRBD2. Here the CDR3 DNA reads TGTGCCACCAGCAGAGACGCTCTAAGTGTGGACCGGCGGGAGATCTATCTCCCCTACGAGCAGTACTTC. It is translated as CATSRDALSVDRREIYLPYEQYF.